Below, one T cell receptor (beta chain) is given with its context. Original methodology: By means of reference gene primer amplification, nucleated cell counts were estimated. The table came from immunoSEQ multiplex PCR; TCRdb's copy has only in-frame clones and leaves some out. That table is the source of V, J and clone size, and D and trimming were worked out from the DNA. The data show 250,000 to 400,000 clones, around 89% seen once. Seattle researchers signed up patients amid active infection and tracked them longitudinally. Per germline, CDR1 SGHDT and CDR2 YYEEEE. This CDR3 has 13 residues. V lost 4 bases and J lost 4, with 11 bases in between. The sample belongs to a study of blood T cell repertoires in COVID-19. Study in general: The United States, Italy and Spain supplied acute and convalescent COVID-19 samples. PBMCs, B-cell-depleted T cells, or T cells provided the cDNA or gDNA that made up the material.

The receptor was derived from a woman younger than 45 with COVID-19, enrolled during active disease. Sequenced sample: peripheral blood. The chain combines TRBV5-6 with TRBJ1-2, with D unclear. The CDR3: CASSPIRGYGYTF. Written as DNA, the CDR3 is TGTGCCAGCAGCCCTATTCGGGGCTATGGCTACACCTTC.